Listed below are T cell receptor beta chains from one sample, sequenced in a study of cytotoxic CD8 clonotypes in ibrutinib-treated CLL. The table came from immunoSEQ multiplex PCR; TCRdb's copy has only in-frame clones and leaves some out. The data contain approximately 100,000 clones, approximately 58% of them singletons. Sequencing was performed on PBMCs, taken after 24 months of ibrutinib treatment. These receptors were obtained from a human donor with chronic lymphocytic leukemia. The CDR3 runs from the conserved cysteine through the conserved F or W. A D gene is named only where the DNA matches it firmly. Clone size appears in some rows only: once, few, many, or a class for an expanded clone.

abundance,j_gene,d_gene,v_gene,len,CDR3aa,CDR3nt
NA,TRBJ2-2,TRBD1,TRBV6-1,14,CASSDRVSTGELFF,TGTGCCAGCAGCGACAGGGTTTCGACCGGGGAGCTGTTTTTT
NA,TRBJ2-1,NA,TRBV5-1,13,CASSIGTNNEQFF,TGCGCCAGCAGCATAGGGACAAATAATGAGCAGTTCTTC
NA,TRBJ2-1,NA,TRBV5-4,17,CASSLSPGSSAYNEQFF,TGTGCCAGCAGCTTGAGCCCGGGGTCTAGTGCCTACAATGAGCAGTTCTTC
NA,TRBJ1-2,TRBD1,TRBV18,19,CASSPVWIDRGTDNYGYTF,TGTGCCAGCTCACCTGTTTGGATCGATCGTGGGACAGATAACTATGGCTACACCTTC
NA,TRBJ2-1,NA,TRBV18,14,CASSPLDTYNEQFF,TGTGCCAGCTCACCCCTTGACACGTACAATGAGCAGTTCTTC
few,TRBJ1-1,NA,TRBV4-1,13,CASSQAGYWEAFF,TGCGCCAGCAGCCAAGCAGGGTATTGGGAAGCTTTCTTT
NA,TRBJ1-3,NA,TRBV30,14,CAWNFQRAGNTIYF,TGTGCCTGGAACTTTCAAAGGGCTGGAAACACCATATATTTT
NA,TRBJ2-7,NA,TRBV25-1,12,CASSGSLYEQYF,TGTGCCAGCAGTGGGAGCCTCTACGAGCAGTACTTC
NA,TRBJ1-5,NA,TRBV5-6,15,CASSLRRGVNQPQHF,TGTGCCAGCAGCTTAAGGAGGGGCGTCAATCAGCCCCAGCATTTT
few,TRBJ1-1,NA,TRBV29-1,14,CSVADGQRETEAFF,TGCAGCGTTGCCGACGGACAACGAGAGACTGAAGCTTTCTTT
NA,TRBJ2-1,NA,TRBV19,14,CASRRERSYNEQFF,TGTGCCAGCCGGAGAGAGCGCTCCTACAATGAGCAGTTCTTC
NA,TRBJ1-4,NA,TRBV28,12,CASSSTGGKLFF,TGTGCCAGCAGTTCCACTGGCGGGAAACTGTTTTTT
few,TRBJ1-1,NA,TRBV18,14,CASSPQERNTEAFF,TGTGCCAGCTCACCCCAGGAGAGGAACACTGAAGCTTTCTTT
NA,TRBJ1-6,TRBD1,TRBV27,17,CASSAGQGAYYNSPLHF,TGTGCCAGCAGCGCGGGACAGGGGGCATACTATAATTCACCCCTCCACTTT
NA,TRBJ1-5,NA,TRBV9,16,CASSVVKDGSNQPQHF,TGTGCCAGCAGCGTAGTTAAAGACGGGAGCAATCAGCCCCAGCATTTT
few,TRBJ2-5,NA,TRBV14,12,CASSLGIAGQYF,TGTGCCAGCAGCCTGGGGATTGCAGGCCAGTACTTC
NA,TRBJ2-5,TRBD1,TRBV27,16,CASSPQGQATQETQYF,TGTGCCAGCAGTCCTCAGGGACAGGCGACTCAAGAGACCCAGTACTTC
few,TRBJ2-3,NA,TRBV7-2,13,CATRRGAGDTQYF,TGTGCCACCCGAAGGGGGGCTGGAGATACGCAGTATTTT
NA,TRBJ2-2,TRBD2,TRBV10-3,17,CAISEGLAGANTGELFF,TGTGCCATCAGTGAAGGTCTAGCGGGGGCGAACACCGGGGAGCTGTTTTTT
NA,TRBJ2-5,NA,TRBV19,15,CASSILGADGETQYF,TGTGCCAGTAGTATTCTGGGGGCCGACGGAGAGACCCAGTACTTC
NA,TRBJ2-7,NA,TRBV19,14,CASSMARSHFEQYF,TGTGCCAGTAGTATGGCGCGCTCTCATTTCGAGCAGTACTTC
few,TRBJ2-5,TRBD1,TRBV11-2,15,CASSYRDRGPETQYF,TGTGCCAGCAGCTACCGGGACAGAGGTCCAGAGACCCAGTACTTC
NA,TRBJ1-2,NA,TRBV30,15,CAWRSYQAANYGYTF,TGTGCCTGGAGATCTTACCAGGCCGCTAACTATGGCTACACCTTC
NA,TRBJ1-2,TRBD1,TRBV9,15,CASSVETGGVYGYTF,TGTGCCAGCAGCGTAGAAACAGGGGGCGTCTATGGCTACACCTTC
NA,TRBJ1-1,NA,TRBV19,15,CASSDSGQSHTEAFF,TGTGCCAGTAGTGACTCCGGACAGTCCCACACTGAAGCTTTCTTT
NA,TRBJ1-2,TRBD1,TRBV7-9,14,CASSPRDRVTGYTF,TGTGCCAGCAGCCCCCGGGACAGGGTCACTGGCTACACCTTC
NA,TRBJ1-6,NA,TRBV6-5,15,CASCVGGAGDSPLHF,TGTGCCAGCTGCGTCGGGGGGGCGGGAGATTCACCCCTCCACTTT
few,TRBJ2-1,TRBD1,TRBV27,16,CASTPRWTGYLDEQFF,TGTGCCAGCACCCCACGGTGGACAGGGTATTTGGATGAGCAGTTCTTC
many,TRBJ1-2,TRBD1,TRBV28,16,CASSPIEGTGRDGYTF,TGTGCCAGCAGTCCGATCGAAGGGACAGGCCGCGATGGCTACACCTTC
NA,TRBJ2-3,NA,TRBV15,12,CATSRAQGSQYF,TGTGCCACCAGCAGAGCGCAGGGGTCGCAGTATTTT
NA,TRBJ1-2,NA,TRBV9,15,CASSVDILAGESYTF,TGTGCCAGCAGCGTAGATATATTGGCAGGGGAGAGCTACACCTTC
NA,TRBJ2-3,TRBD1,TRBV9,16,CASSVVAGGRTDTQYF,TGTGCCAGCAGCGTAGTGGCAGGGGGTCGCACAGATACGCAGTATTTT
NA,TRBJ2-5,NA,TRBV5-1,13,CASSFGGGETQYF,TGCGCCAGCAGCTTTGGTGGCGGCGAGACCCAGTACTTC
few,TRBJ1-6,NA,TRBV6-6,15,CASSYSRRGDSPLHF,TGTGCCAGCAGTTACTCCCGCAGGGGAGACTCACCCCTCCACTTT
NA,TRBJ1-4,NA,TRBV30,13,CAHSRATNEKLFF,TGTGCACACAGTAGGGCAACTAATGAAAAACTGTTTTTT
many,TRBJ2-2,NA,TRBV28,15,CASISGTWSTGELFF,TGTGCCAGCATCTCAGGGACCTGGTCAACCGGGGAGCTGTTTTTT
few,TRBJ2-1,TRBD2,TRBV30,16,CAWSAKIAGGLYEQFF,TGTGCCTGGAGCGCTAAAATAGCGGGGGGGCTGTATGAGCAGTTCTTC
NA,TRBJ1-5,NA,TRBV10-3,13,CAISDRGNQPQHF,TGTGCCATCAGTGACAGGGGCAATCAGCCCCAGCATTTT
NA,TRBJ1-1,NA,TRBV9,12,CASSSMNTEAFF,TGTGCCAGCAGTTCCATGAACACTGAAGCTTTCTTT
NA,TRBJ2-7,TRBD1,TRBV6-5,15,CASSEGTGGPYEQYF,TGTGCCAGCAGCGAGGGGACAGGGGGCCCCTACGAGCAGTACTTC
NA,TRBJ2-1,TRBD1,TRBV10-2,15,CASSIQGSSYNEQFF,TGCGCCAGCAGCATACAGGGGAGCTCCTACAATGAGCAGTTCTTC
few,TRBJ1-5,NA,TRBV28,12,CASKALSQPQHF,TGTGCCAGCAAGGCGTTAAGTCAGCCCCAGCATTTT
NA,TRBJ2-5,NA,TRBV25-1,12,CASRQGQETQYF,TGTGCCAGCAGACAGGGCCAAGAGACCCAGTACTTC
NA,TRBJ1-1,NA,TRBV29-1,11,CSVAGAKEAFF,TGCAGCGTTGCGGGGGCGAAGGAAGCTTTCTTT
NA,TRBJ2-2,NA,TRBV5-1,13,CASSGRDTGELFF,TGCGCCAGCAGCGGTCGGGACACCGGGGAGCTGTTTTTT
NA,TRBJ2-3,TRBD2,TRBV7-2,18,CASSSPGRGSGGADTQYF,TGTGCCAGCAGCTCCCCGGGGCGTGGTAGCGGGGGCGCAGATACGCAGTATTTT
many,TRBJ1-4,NA,TRBV30,12,CAWSVEGEKLFF,TGTGCCTGGAGTGTGGAGGGGGAAAAACTGTTTTTT
NA,TRBJ2-7,NA,TRBV30,12,CAQRKGWSEQYF,TGTGCCCAGAGGAAAGGGTGGTCCGAGCAGTACTTC
NA,TRBJ2-7,TRBD2,TRBV6-6,14,CASSPGTSGEEQYF,TGTGCCAGCAGCCCCGGGACTAGCGGGGAAGAGCAGTACTTC
few,TRBJ1-5,NA,TRBV2,14,CASGPGRGRQPQHF,TGTGCCAGCGGCCCGGGGAGGGGTAGGCAGCCCCAGCATTTT
NA,TRBJ2-7,NA,TRBV7-3,13,CASSLTLATEQYF,TGTGCCAGCAGCTTAACTTTAGCGACCGAGCAGTACTTC
few,TRBJ1-2,NA,TRBV18,12,CASSPGSYGYTF,TGTGCCAGCTCACCAGGGAGCTATGGCTACACCTTC
NA,TRBJ2-7,NA,TRBV19,11,CASRSSYEQYF,TGTGCCAGTAGATCCTCCTACGAGCAGTACTTC
NA,TRBJ2-2,NA,TRBV11-3,13,CASRYGGTGELFF,TGTGCCAGCAGGTACGGAGGCACCGGGGAGCTGTTTTTT